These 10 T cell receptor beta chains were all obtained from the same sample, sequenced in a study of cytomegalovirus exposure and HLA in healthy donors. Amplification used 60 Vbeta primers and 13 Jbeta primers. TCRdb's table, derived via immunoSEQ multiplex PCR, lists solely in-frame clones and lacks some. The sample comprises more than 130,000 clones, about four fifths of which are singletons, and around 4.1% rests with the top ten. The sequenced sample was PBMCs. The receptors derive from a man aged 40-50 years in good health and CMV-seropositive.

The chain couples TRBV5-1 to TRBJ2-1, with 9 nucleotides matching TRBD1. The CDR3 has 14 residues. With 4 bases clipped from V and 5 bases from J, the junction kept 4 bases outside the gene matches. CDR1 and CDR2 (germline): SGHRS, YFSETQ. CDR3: CASSIQGADNEQFF. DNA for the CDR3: TGCGCCAGCAGCATACAGGGGGCCGACAATGAGCAGTTCTTC.

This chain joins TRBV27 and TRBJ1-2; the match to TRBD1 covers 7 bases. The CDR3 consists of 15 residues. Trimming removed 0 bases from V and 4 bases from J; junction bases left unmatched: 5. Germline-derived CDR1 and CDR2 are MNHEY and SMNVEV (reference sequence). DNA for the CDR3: TGTGCCAGCAGTTTATCTGAGGGGGCGTTCTATGGCTACACCTTC. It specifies CASSLSEGAFYGYTF.

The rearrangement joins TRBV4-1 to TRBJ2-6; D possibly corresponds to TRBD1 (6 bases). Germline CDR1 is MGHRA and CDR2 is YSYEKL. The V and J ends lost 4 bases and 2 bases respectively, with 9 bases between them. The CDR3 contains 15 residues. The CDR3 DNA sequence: TGCGCCAGCAGCCCTAAGGGGGCTGGGGCCAACGTCCTGACTTTC. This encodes CASSPKGAGANVLTF.

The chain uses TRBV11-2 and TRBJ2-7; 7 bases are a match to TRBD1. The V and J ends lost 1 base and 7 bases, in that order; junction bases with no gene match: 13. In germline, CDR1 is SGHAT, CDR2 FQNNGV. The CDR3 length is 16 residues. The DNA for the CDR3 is TGTGCCAGCAGCTTAGGTTTGTCTGGGACAGAGCATGAGCAGTACTTC. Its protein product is CASSLGLSGTEHEQYF.

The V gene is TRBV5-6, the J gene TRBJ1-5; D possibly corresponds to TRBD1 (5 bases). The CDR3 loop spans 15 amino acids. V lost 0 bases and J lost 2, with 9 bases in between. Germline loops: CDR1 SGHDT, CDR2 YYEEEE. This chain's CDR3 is CASSLAGDGNQPQHF. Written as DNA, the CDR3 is TGTGCCAGCAGCTTGGCGGGGGATGGCAATCAGCCCCAGCATTTT.

The CDR3 reads CASSELNPGTEAFF. The CDR3 DNA sequence: TGTGCCAGCAGTGAATTGAACCCGGGCACTGAAGCTTTCTTT. The gene calls are TRBV6-1 and TRBJ1-1; D is unresolved. Per germline, CDR1 MNHNS and CDR2 SASEGT. V was cut by 2 bases and J by 4 bases, with 11 bases left in between. This CDR3 has 14 residues.

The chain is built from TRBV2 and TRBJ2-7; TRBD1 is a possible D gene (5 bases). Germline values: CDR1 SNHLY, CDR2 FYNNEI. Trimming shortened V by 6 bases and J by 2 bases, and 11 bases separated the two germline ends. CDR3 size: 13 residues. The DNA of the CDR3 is TGTGCCAGCAGCCCCGGACATACCTACGAGCAGTACTTC. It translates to CASSPGHTYEQYF.

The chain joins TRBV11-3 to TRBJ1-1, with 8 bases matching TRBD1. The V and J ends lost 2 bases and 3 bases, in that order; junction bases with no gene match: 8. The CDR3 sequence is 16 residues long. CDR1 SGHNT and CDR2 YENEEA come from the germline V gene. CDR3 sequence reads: CASSLSRGLLDTEAFF. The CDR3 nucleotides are TGTGCCAGCAGCTTAAGCAGGGGGCTCTTAGACACTGAAGCTTTCTTT.

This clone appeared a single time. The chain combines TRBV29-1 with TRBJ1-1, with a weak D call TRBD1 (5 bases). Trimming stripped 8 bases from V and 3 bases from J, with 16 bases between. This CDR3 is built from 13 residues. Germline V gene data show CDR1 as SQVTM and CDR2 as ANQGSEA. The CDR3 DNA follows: TGCAGCTCCTCTTCCAGGGCGGACACTGAAGCTTTCTTT. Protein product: CSSSSRADTEAFF.

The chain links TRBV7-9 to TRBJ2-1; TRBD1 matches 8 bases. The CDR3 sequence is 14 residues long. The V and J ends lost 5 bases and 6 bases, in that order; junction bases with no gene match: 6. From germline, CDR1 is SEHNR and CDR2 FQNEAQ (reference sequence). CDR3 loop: CASSRQGSGNEQFF. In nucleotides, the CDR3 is TGTGCCAGCAGCAGACAGGGGAGCGGCAATGAGCAGTTCTTC. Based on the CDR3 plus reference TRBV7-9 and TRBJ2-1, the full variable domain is DTGVSQNPRHKITKRGQNVTFRCDPISEHNRLYWYRQTLGQGPEFLTYFQNEAQLEKSRLLSDRFSAERPKGSFSTLEIQRTEQGDSAMYLCASSRQGSGNEQFFGPGTRLTVL.